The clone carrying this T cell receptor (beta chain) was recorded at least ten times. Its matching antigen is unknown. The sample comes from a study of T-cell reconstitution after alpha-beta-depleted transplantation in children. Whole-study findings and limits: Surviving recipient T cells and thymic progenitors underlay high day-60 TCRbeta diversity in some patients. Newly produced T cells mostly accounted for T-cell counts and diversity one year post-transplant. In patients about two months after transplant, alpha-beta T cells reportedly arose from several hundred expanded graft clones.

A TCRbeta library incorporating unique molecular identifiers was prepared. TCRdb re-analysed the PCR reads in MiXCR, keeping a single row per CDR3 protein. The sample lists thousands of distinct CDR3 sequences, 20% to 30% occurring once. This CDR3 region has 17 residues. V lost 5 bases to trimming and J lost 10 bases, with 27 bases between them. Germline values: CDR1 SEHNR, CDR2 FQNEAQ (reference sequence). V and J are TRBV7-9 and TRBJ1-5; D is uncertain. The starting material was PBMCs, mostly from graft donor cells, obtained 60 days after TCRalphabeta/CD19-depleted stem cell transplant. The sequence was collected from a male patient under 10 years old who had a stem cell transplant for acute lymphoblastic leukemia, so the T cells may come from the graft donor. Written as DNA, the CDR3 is TGTGCCAGCAGCGAATCGATGGACGACCAGCTAGCCCCCCCCCAGCATTTT. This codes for CASSESMDDQLAPPQHF. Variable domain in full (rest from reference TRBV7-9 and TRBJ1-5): DTGVSQNPRHKITKRGQNVTFRCDPISEHNRLYWYRQTLGQGPEFLTYFQNEAQLEKSRLLSDRFSAERPKGSFSTLEIQRTEQGDSAMYLCASSESMDDQLAPPQHFGDGTRLSIL.